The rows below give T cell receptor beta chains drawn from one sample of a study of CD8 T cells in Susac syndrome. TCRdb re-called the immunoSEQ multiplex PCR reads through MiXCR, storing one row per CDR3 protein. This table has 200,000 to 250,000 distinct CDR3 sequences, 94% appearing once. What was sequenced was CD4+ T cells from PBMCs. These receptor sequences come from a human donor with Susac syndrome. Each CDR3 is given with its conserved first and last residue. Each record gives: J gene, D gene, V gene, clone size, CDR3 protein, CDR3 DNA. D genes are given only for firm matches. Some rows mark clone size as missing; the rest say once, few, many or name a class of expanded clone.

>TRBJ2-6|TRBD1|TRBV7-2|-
CASRRDRAGANVLTF
TGTGCCAGCAGGAGAGACAGGGCTGGGGCCAACGTCCTGACTTTC
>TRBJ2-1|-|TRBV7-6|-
CASSLARGNNEQFF
TGTGCCAGCAGCTTAGCGAGGGGGAACAATGAGCAGTTCTTC
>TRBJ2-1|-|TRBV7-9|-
CASSPAGQYNEQFF
TGTGCCAGCAGCCCGGCCGGACAGTACAATGAGCAGTTCTTC
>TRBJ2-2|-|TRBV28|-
CASSTAGFNTGELFF
TGTGCCAGCAGCACGGCAGGGTTTAACACCGGGGAGCTGTTTTTT
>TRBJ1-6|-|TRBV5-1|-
CASSLLQANSPLHF
TGCGCCAGCAGCTTGCTACAGGCGAATTCACCCCTCCACTTT
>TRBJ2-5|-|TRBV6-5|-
CASSSSLGTQEETQYF
TGTGCCAGCAGTTCTTCTCTCGGGACCCAGGAAGAGACCCAGTACTTC
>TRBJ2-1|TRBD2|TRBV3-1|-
CASSQARGGPYNEQFF
TGTGCCAGCAGCCAAGCTCGGGGGGGACCTTACAATGAGCAGTTCTTC
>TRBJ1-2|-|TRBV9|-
CASSAPFLGAGYGYTF
TGTGCCAGCAGCGCCCCTTTTTTGGGGGCGGGCTATGGCTACACCTTC
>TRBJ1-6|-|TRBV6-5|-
CASSSRTGAAGGSPLHF
TGTGCCAGCAGTTCACGGACGGGCGCAGCCGGTGGTTCACCCCTCCACTTT
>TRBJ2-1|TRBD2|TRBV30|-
CAWGGLAAYNEQFF
TGTGCCTGGGGGGGACTAGCGGCCTACAATGAGCAGTTCTTC
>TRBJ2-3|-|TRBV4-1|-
CASSQDHPTDTQYF
TGCGCCAGCAGCCAAGATCACCCCACAGATACGCAGTATTTT
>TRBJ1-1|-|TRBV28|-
CASSLSPLRGKDEANTEAFF
TGTGCCAGCAGTTTGTCTCCTTTGAGGGGAAAAGATGAGGCCAACACTGAAGCTTTCTTT
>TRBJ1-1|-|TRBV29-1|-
CSVGRMNTEAFF
TGCAGCGTCGGACGGATGAACACTGAAGCTTTCTTT
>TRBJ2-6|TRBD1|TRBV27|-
CASSLAGGTAGANVLTF
TGTGCCAGCAGTTTAGCAGGGGGAACCGCTGGGGCCAACGTCCTGACTTTC
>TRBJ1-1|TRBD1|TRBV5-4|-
CASSLAGTAGEAFF
TGTGCCAGCAGCTTGGCCGGGACAGCGGGGGAAGCTTTCTTT
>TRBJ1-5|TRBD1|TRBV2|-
CASQGGSNQPQHF
TGTGCCAGCCAGGGGGGGAGCAATCAGCCCCAGCATTTT
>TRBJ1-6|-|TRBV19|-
CASSQGLNSPLHF
TGTGCCAGTAGTCAGGGACTAAATTCGCCCCTCCACTTT
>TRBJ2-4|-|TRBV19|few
CASSGAGSNIQYF
TGTGCCAGTAGTGGAGCAGGTTCGAACATTCAGTACTTC
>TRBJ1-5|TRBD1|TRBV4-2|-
CASSQDSAGGMIRDQPQHF
TGTGCCAGCAGCCAAGACTCGGCAGGGGGTATGATTCGTGATCAGCCCCAGCATTTT
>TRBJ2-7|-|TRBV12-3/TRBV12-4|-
CASSPRNGYEQYF
TGTGCCAGCAGTCCAAGAAACGGCTACGAGCAGTACTTC
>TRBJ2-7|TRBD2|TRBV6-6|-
CASRTGTNLREQYF
TGTGCCAGCAGAACCGGGACTAACCTACGGGAGCAGTACTTC
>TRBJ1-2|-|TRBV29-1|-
CSVERAARGYTF
TGCAGCGTTGAAAGGGCTGCGCGAGGCTACACCTTC
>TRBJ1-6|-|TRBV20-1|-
CSAPEEGGLTLHF
TGCAGTGCCCCGGAGGAGGGAGGTCTGACCCTCCACTTT
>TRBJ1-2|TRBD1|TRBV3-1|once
CASSPDRGEGAYGYTF
TGTGCCAGCAGCCCGGACAGGGGCGAGGGAGCATATGGCTACACCTTC
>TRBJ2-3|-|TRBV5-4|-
CASSLEQFTDTQYF
TGTGCCAGCAGCTTAGAACAGTTCACAGATACGCAGTATTTT
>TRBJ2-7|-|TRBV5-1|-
CASSPGDGSYEQYF
TGCGCCAGCAGCCCCGGAGACGGATCCTACGAGCAGTACTTC
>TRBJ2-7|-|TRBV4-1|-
CASSLDGLSSYEQYF
TGCGCCAGCAGCCTGGACGGACTGAGCTCCTACGAGCAGTACTTC
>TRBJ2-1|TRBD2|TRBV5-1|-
CASSPDGGGAYNEQFF
TGCGCCAGCAGCCCAGACGGCGGGGGGGCCTACAATGAGCAGTTCTTC
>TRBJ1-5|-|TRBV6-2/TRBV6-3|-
CASSSDGNQPQHF
TGTGCCAGCAGTTCAGACGGCAATCAGCCCCAGCATTTT
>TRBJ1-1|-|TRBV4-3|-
CASSLLPGGAEAWNTEAFF
TGCGCCAGCAGCCTTCTCCCCGGGGGGGCCGAAGCTTGGAACACTGAAGCTTTCTTT
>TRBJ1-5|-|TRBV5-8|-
CASSLGTTGDQPQHF
TGTGCCAGCAGCCTAGGGACCACGGGGGATCAGCCCCAGCATTTT
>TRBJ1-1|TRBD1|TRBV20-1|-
CSAPGQEEVNTEAFF
TGCAGTGCTCCCGGACAGGAGGAAGTGAACACTGAAGCTTTCTTT
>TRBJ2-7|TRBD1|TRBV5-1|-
CASSPSGTGYHEQYF
TGCGCCAGCAGTCCCTCCGGGACAGGGTACCACGAGCAGTACTTC
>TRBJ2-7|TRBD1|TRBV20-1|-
CSAGGTALSYEQYF
TGCAGTGCGGGTGGGACAGCCTTATCCTACGAGCAGTACTTC
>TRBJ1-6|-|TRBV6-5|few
CASSYSMGRDNSPLHF
TGTGCCAGCAGTTACTCGATGGGGCGGGATAATTCACCCCTCCACTTT
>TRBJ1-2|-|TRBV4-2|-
CASSQEASYGYTF
TGTGCCAGCAGCCAAGAGGCCAGCTATGGCTACACCTTC
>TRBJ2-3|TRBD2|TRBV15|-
CATSRDFTGGASDTQYF
TGTGCCACCAGCAGAGATTTTACGGGGGGGGCGAGCGATACGCAGTATTTT
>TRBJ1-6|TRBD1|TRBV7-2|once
CASSLARDRGDSPLHF
TGTGCCAGCAGCTTAGCCCGGGACAGGGGCGATTCACCCCTCCACTTT
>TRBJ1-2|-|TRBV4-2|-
CASSQAVDSRNGYTF
TGTGCCAGCAGCCAAGCGGTCGACAGCAGAAATGGCTACACCTTC
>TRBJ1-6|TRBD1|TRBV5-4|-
CASSPRDRAPSPLHF
TGTGCCAGCAGCCCCCGAGACAGGGCCCCCTCACCCCTCCACTTT
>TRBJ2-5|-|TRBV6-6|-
CASSSSGRYQETQYF
TGTGCCAGCAGTTCCTCCGGAAGATACCAAGAGACCCAGTACTTC
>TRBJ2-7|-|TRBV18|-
CASSPQTGGEQYF
TGTGCCAGCTCACCACAGACAGGTGGCGAGCAGTACTTC
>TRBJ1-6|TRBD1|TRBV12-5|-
CATNRGFNSPLHF
TGTGCTACGAACAGGGGCTTTAATTCACCCCTCCACTTT